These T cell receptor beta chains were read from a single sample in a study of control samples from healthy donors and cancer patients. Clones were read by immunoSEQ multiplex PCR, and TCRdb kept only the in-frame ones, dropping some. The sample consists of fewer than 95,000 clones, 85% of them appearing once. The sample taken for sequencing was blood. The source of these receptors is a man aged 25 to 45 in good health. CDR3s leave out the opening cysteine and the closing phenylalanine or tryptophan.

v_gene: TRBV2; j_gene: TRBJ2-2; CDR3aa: ASSPGTGGPNTGELF
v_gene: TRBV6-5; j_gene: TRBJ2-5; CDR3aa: ASRRGALGETQY
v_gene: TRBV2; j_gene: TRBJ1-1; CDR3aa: ASRGEARGAF
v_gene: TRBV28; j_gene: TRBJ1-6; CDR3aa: ASRIFSGTGVRSYNSPLH
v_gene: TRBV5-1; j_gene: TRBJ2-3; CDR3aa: ASSLAGSTDTQY
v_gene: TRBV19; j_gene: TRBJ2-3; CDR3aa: ASSGSRTDTQY
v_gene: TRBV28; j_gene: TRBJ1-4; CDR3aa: ASSTDSLNEKLF
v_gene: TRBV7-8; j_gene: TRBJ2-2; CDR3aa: ASSPRTGANTGELF
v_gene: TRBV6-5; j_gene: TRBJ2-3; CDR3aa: ASSYDGSITDTQY
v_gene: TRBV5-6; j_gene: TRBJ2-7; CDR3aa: ASSYSSRLTSYEQY
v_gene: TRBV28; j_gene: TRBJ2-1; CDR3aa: ASSLGTGGSYNEQF
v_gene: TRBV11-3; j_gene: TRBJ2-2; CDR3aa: ASSRGDTGELF
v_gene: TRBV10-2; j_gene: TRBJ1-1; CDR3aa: ASSDNRVDNTEAF
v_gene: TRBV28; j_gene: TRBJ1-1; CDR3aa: ASSPTGATEAF
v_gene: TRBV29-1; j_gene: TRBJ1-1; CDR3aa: SVIRQGRNTEAF
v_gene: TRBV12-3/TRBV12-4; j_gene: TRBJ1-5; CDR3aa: ASSKGADQPQH
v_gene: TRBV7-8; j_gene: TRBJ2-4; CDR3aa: ASSSPQPGKNIQY